This T cell receptor (beta chain) appears in the sequencing data of a study of radiotherapy plus CTLA-4 blockade in lung cancer. Study results and caveats: Following radiotherapy plus ipilimumab, tumor-derived TCR clones expanded in the blood.

The length of the CDR3 is 13 residues. V was clipped by 0 bases and J by 9 bases, with 14 bases between them. Germline V gene lookup returns CDR1 GTSNPN and CDR2 SVGIG (reference sequence). A word on this clone: As yet, its antigen is unknown.

Sequencing was performed with immunoSEQ multiplex PCR; in TCRdb, only in-frame clones are kept and a portion is missing. The sample has 62,000 or so clones, roughly 85% seen once. This TCR was recovered from a human donor with non-small cell lung cancer who had a complete response to radiotherapy plus ipilimumab. Sequenced here: peripheral blood, sampled from a patient treated with radiotherapy plus ipilimumab. This chain connects TRBV30 to TRBJ2-5, with a weak D call TRBD2 (5 bases). CDR3 DNA: TGTGCCTGGAGTGTACTCGCTAGCTGGGCCCAGTACTTC. Its translation is CAWSVLASWAQYF.